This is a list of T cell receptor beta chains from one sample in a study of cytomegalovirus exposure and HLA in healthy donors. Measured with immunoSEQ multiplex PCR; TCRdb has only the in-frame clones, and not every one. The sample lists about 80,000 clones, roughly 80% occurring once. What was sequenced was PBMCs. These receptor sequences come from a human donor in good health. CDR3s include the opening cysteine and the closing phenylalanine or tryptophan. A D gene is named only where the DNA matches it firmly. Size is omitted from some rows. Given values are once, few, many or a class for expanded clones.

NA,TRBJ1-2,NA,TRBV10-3,CAISESLGGGYTF,TGTGCCATCAGTGAGTCTCTCGGGGGTGGCTACACCTTC
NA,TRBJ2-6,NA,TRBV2,CASRADVDVLTF,TGTGCCAGCAGGGCCGATGTCGACGTCCTGACTTTC
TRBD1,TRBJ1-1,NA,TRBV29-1,CSVEGGRGRCEAFF,TGCAGCGTTGAAGGGGGCAGGGGGCGATGTGAAGCTTTCTTT
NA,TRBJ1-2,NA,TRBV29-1,CSVERAGVDYGYPF,TGCAGCGTGGAAAGGGCAGGGGTAGACTATGGCTACCCCTTC
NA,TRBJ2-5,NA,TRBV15,CATSRDRGLARATQYF,TGTGCCACCAGCAGAGATCGTGGATTGGCCAGGGCGACCCAGTACTTC
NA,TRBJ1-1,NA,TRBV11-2,CASSSRQGRRGTEAFF,TGTGCCAGCAGCTCCCGGCAGGGCAGAAGAGGCACTGAAGCTTTCTTT
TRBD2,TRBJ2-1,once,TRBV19,CASSMLAGGYNEQFF,TGTGCCAGTAGTATGCTAGCGGGGGGCTACAATGAGCAGTTCTTC
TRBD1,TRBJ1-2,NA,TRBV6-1,CASTIQGSYGYTF,TGTGCCAGCACCATACAGGGGAGCTATGGCTACACCTTC
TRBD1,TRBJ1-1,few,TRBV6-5,CASSSAGQGNTEAFF,TGTGCCAGCAGTTCAGCTGGACAGGGGAACACTGAAGCTTTCTTT
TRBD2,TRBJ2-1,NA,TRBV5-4,CASSPGTTSYNEQFF,TGTGCCAGCAGCCCCGGGACTACCTCCTACAATGAGCAGTTCTTC
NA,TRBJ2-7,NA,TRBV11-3,CASSSSRNEYEQYF,TGTGCCAGCAGCTCCTCACGTAACGAGTACGAGCAGTACTTC
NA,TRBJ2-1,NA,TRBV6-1,CASSSALNNEQFF,TGTGCCAGCAGTTCTGCACTTAACAATGAGCAGTTCTTC
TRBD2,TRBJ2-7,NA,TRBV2,CASSAGLAPYEQYF,TGTGCCAGCAGTGCCGGACTAGCGCCCTACGAGCAGTACTTC
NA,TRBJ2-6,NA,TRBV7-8,CASSLYSGANVLTF,TGTGCCAGCAGCTTGTATTCTGGGGCCAACGTCCTGACTTTC